Below, 27 T cell receptor beta chains from the same sample are listed, as sequenced in a study of blood T cell repertoires in COVID-19. TCRdb's copy holds only in-frame clones and misses some; the assay was immunoSEQ multiplex PCR. Of roughly 240,000 clones listed, approximately 82% are singletons. Sequenced: peripheral blood. The receptors derive from a man aged 40-49 years who had recovered from COVID-19.

This rearrangement joins TRBV29-1 to TRBJ1-2; D gene ambiguous. Germline assignment: CDR1 SQVTM and CDR2 ANQGSEA. The V and J ends lost 4 bases and 2 bases respectively, with 14 bases between them. The CDR3 totals 14 residues. Here the CDR3 reads CSVGGVASNYGYTF. In DNA form, the CDR3 reads TGCAGCGTTGGGGGAGTCGCGTCCAACTATGGCTACACCTTC.

This clone occurred once. Other DNA variants within this sample encode the same CDR3. The CDR3 DNA sequence: TGTGCCAGCCGACAGGGAAGCTCCTACGAGCAGTACTTC. Translating gives CASRQGSSYEQYF. The J gene is TRBJ2-7, the V gene TRBV12-3 or TRBV12-4; 7 bases fit TRBD1. This CDR3 contains 13 residues. J gave up 0 bases and V 8 bases, and 4 bases lay outside the gene matches.

This rearrangement joins TRBV5-5 to TRBJ2-3; 9 bases fit TRBD1. The CDR3 spans 16 residues. The V gene's germline CDR1 is SGHKS and CDR2 YYEKEE (reference sequence). V trimming: 4 bases; J trimming: 0 bases; junction bases outside the gene matches: 6. CDR3 bases: TGTGCCAGCAGCCCATGGACAGGGGCTAGCACAGATACGCAGTATTTT. Amino acid sequence: CASSPWTGASTDTQYF.

The genes are TRBV18 and TRBJ2-7; D perhaps matches TRBD2 (5 bases). Deletions cut 6 bases from V and 2 bases from J, with 14 bases between. This CDR3 spans 14 amino acids. Per germline, CDR1 KGHSH and CDR2 LQKENI. CDR3 loop: CASSLGVGAYEQYF. CDR3 nucleotides: TGTGCCAGCTCCCTTGGGGTCGGGGCCTACGAGCAGTACTTC. The full variable domain, completed using reference TRBV18 and TRBJ2-7, is NAGVMQNPRHLVRRRGQEARLRCSPMKGHSHVYWYRQLPEEGLKFMVYLQKENIIDESGMPKERFSAEFPKEGPSILRIQQVVRGDSAAYFCASSLGVGAYEQYFGPGTRLTVT.

The chain recombines TRBV5-8 with TRBJ1-5, with no clear D. Deletions cut 0 bases from V and 2 bases from J, with 6 bases between. The CDR3 sequence is 14 residues long. Germline CDR1 reads SGHTS; CDR2 reads YDEGEE. The CDR3 is CASSLAVGNQPQHF. For the CDR3, the DNA is TGTGCCAGCAGCTTGGCCGTAGGCAATCAGCCCCAGCATTTT.

The chain recombines TRBV14 with TRBJ1-2, with 9 bases aligning to TRBD1. Germline V gene sequence: CDR1 SGHDN, CDR2 FVKESK. This CDR3 region has 16 residues. V shed 1 base and J 4 bases; nucleotides not matched to a gene: 7. Written as DNA, the CDR3 is TGTGCCAGCAGCCAAGCTTCCGGGACAGGGATCTATGGCTACACCTTC. Protein product: CASSQASGTGIYGYTF.

CDR3 nucleotide sequence: TGTGCCAGCAGTTGGACTAGTAGGGAGACCCAGTACTTC. It is translated as CASSWTSRETQYF. The J gene is TRBJ2-5, the V gene TRBV2, with TRBD2 identical over 7 bases. This CDR3 comprises 13 residues. The germline V gene has CDR1 SNHLY and CDR2 FYNNEI. Germline trimming cut 5 bases from V and 5 bases from J; bases unmatched to any gene: 5.

The CDR3 sequence is CASRLLRLGYGYTF. Here the CDR3 DNA reads TGTGCAAGTCGCTTATTAAGGCTCGGGTATGGCTACACCTTC. The V gene is TRBV12-2, the J gene TRBJ1-2. TRBV12-2 constitutes a pseudogene. CDR3 length: 14 residues.

This sequence joins TRBV5-1 and TRBJ2-5, with D unresolved. Trimming left V 0 bases short and J 2 bases short, with 11 bases between. This CDR3 region has 15 residues. The germline V gene encodes CDR1 SGHRS and CDR2 YFSETQ. CDR3 in amino acids: CASSLALGRQETQYF. CDR3 nucleotides: TGCGCCAGCAGCTTGGCCCTGGGCAGACAAGAGACCCAGTACTTC.

The rearrangement uses TRBV6-2 or TRBV6-3 and TRBJ2-7, with TRBD2 as a possible D gene (5 bases). The length of the CDR3 is 14 residues. The V and J ends lost 6 bases and 5 bases respectively, with 17 bases between them. Germline V gene lookup returns CDR1 MNHEY and CDR2 SVGEGT. The CDR3 coding sequence is TGTGCCAGCAGCCACCGTAGCGCTACGGACGAGCAGTACTTC. The encoded protein is CASSHRSATDEQYF.

The V call is TRBV10-1, the J call TRBJ2-7, with 14 bases identical to TRBD2. Trimming took 4 bases from V and 3 from J; bases not matched to a gene: 11. The CDR3 is made up of 18 amino acids. Per the germline V gene, CDR1 is WNHNN and CDR2 is SYGVQD (reference sequence). The CDR3 nucleotides are TGCGCCAGCAGTGCTCAACCGGGACTAGCGGGAGTGGGCTACGAGCAGTACTTC. It codes for CASSAQPGLAGVGYEQYF.

V usage is TRBV29-1 and J usage is TRBJ2-7, with 7 bases lining up with TRBD1. The CDR3 spans 15 residues. Germline V CDR1 and CDR2: SQVTM, ANQGSEA. The junction had 10 bases not matched to a gene; V was cut back by 5 bases and J by 0 bases. CDR3 amino acids: CSVKNTGARSYEQYF. For the CDR3, the DNA is TGCAGCGTTAAAAATACAGGGGCCCGCTCCTACGAGCAGTACTTC.

This clone was observed a few times. This CDR3 is also generated by other DNA sequences in the sample. The genes are TRBV4-3 and TRBJ1-4; 8 bases align to TRBD1. Germline values: CDR1 LGHNA, CDR2 YSLEER. V lost 3 bases, J lost 2 bases, and 2 bases stayed unmatched. The CDR3 totals 15 residues. CDR3 sequence: CASSQNRGTNEKLFF. CDR3 DNA sequence: TGCGCCAGCAGCCAGAACAGGGGGACTAATGAAAAACTGTTTTTT.

This chain uses TRBV15 with TRBJ2-5; 8 bases agree with TRBD1. The trim removed 4 bases at V and 5 bases at J, leaving 3 bases unmatched. There are 13 residues in the CDR3. Germline V gene sequence: CDR1 LNHNV, CDR2 YYDKDF (reference sequence). The CDR3: CATSIRQGETQYF. CDR3 DNA: TGTGCCACCAGCATAAGACAGGGGGAGACCCAGTACTTC.

The V gene is TRBV24-1, the J gene TRBJ1-2, with D possibly TRBD1 on 6 matching bases. Trimming cost V 3 bases and J 4 bases, with 14 bases left between them. Looked up from germline, CDR1 is KGHDR and CDR2 is SFDVKD. This CDR3 comprises 15 residues. CDR3 amino acids: CATSDLQGPTYGYTF. In DNA, the CDR3 is TGTGCCACCAGTGATCTACAGGGCCCGACCTATGGCTACACCTTC.

The genes are TRBV7-9 and TRBJ2-7; TRBD1 agrees at 9 bases. Per germline, CDR1 SEHNR and CDR2 FQNEAQ (reference sequence). Unmatched junction bases numbered 10, after V lost 4 bases and J lost 3 bases. The CDR3 totals 16 residues. The DNA of the CDR3 is TGTGCCAGCAGCTCAACCTCTGGGGGACAGGGCTACGAGCAGTACTTC. This translates into CASSSTSGGQGYEQYF.

The chain couples TRBV6-2 or TRBV6-3 to TRBJ2-1, with a weak D call TRBD1 (7 bases). The CDR3 runs to 14 residues. V was trimmed by 4 bases and J by 8 bases, leaving 15 bases between them. In germline, CDR1 is MNHEY, CDR2 SVGEGT. The CDR3 DNA reads as TGTGCCAGCAGTTGGAGGGGACAGAGGGATGAGCAGTTCTTC. Amino acid sequence: CASSWRGQRDEQFF.

J is TRBJ2-3 and V is TRBV4-3; D is unclear. This CDR3 comprises 16 residues. Germline V gives CDR1 LGHNA, CDR2 YSLEER. V dropped 4 bases and J dropped 0 bases, with 14 bases sitting between them. CDR3 sequence (DNA): TGCGCCAGCAGCCGTTCCCGCGGTGGGAGCACAGATACGCAGTATTTT. It specifies CASSRSRGGSTDTQYF.

V usage is TRBV9 and J usage is TRBJ1-2; 10 bases line up with TRBD1. The V and J ends lost 3 bases and 4 bases, in that order; junction bases with no gene match: 3. CDR3 length equals 14 residues. The germline V gene encodes CDR1 SGDLS and CDR2 YYNGEE. The CDR3 is CASSGQGALYGYTF. The CDR3 DNA sequence: TGTGCCAGCAGCGGACAGGGGGCTCTCTATGGCTACACCTTC. The complete variable domain, with remaining parts taken from reference TRBV9 and TRBJ1-2, reads DSGVTQTPKHLITATGQRVTLRCSPRSGDLSVYWYQQSLDQGLQFLIQYYNGEERAKGNILERFSAQQFPDLHSELNLSSLELGDSALYFCASSGQGALYGYTFGSGTRLTVV.

Comment on this clone: Additional DNA sequences in this sample encode the identical CDR3. This chain connects TRBV6-5 to TRBJ1-5; D gene ambiguous. The CDR3 sequence is 13 residues long. In germline, CDR1 is MNHEY, CDR2 SVGAGI. The V and J ends lost 4 bases and 0 bases respectively, with 4 bases between them. The CDR3 reads CASSSVSNQPQHF. The DNA for the CDR3 is TGTGCCAGCAGTTCTGTTAGCAATCAGCCCCAGCATTTT.

The V gene is TRBV5-1, the J gene TRBJ2-2; a weak D match, TRBD2 (5 bases). CDR1 and CDR2 from the germline V gene are SGHRS and YFSETQ. The CDR3 runs 15 residues. The V end lost 0 bases, the J end lost 4 bases, and 10 bases lay between the germline ends. This chain's CDR3 is CASSLDPGSTGELFF. DNA for the CDR3: TGCGCCAGCAGCTTGGACCCGGGGAGCACCGGGGAGCTGTTTTTT.

V usage is TRBV2 and J usage is TRBJ2-6; D not certain. V was trimmed by 6 bases and J by 0 bases, leaving 6 bases between them. There are 14 residues in the CDR3. CDR1 and CDR2 (germline): SNHLY, FYNNEI. The CDR3 DNA follows: TGTGCCAGCAGAGCCGTCTCTGGGGCCAACGTCCTGACTTTC. Translation: CASRAVSGANVLTF.

This rearrangement joins TRBV5-4 to TRBJ1-2; 9 bases line up with TRBD1. Germline CDR1 SGHNT, CDR2 YYREEE (reference sequence). The CDR3 runs 15 residues. V lost 4 bases to trimming and J lost 3 bases; unmatched junction nucleotides: 7. CDR3 residues: CASSAPDRGYYGYTF. As DNA, the CDR3 is TGTGCCAGCAGCGCACCCGACAGGGGGTACTATGGCTACACCTTC.

This sequence joins TRBV6-5 and TRBJ2-5; 9 nucleotides line up with TRBD1. After removal of 9 bases from V and 1 base from J, the junction contained 9 bases not matched to a gene. This CDR3 spans 15 amino acids. Germline-derived CDR1 and CDR2 are MNHEY and SVGAGI. CDR3 residues: CASNKGTGIQETQYF. In DNA, the CDR3 is TGTGCCAGTAACAAAGGGACAGGGATCCAAGAGACCCAGTACTTC.

The V call is TRBV9, the J call TRBJ2-1; 11 bases are shared with TRBD2. The length of the CDR3 is 17 residues. Germline-derived CDR1 and CDR2 are SGDLS and YYNGEE. The ends lost 4 bases at V and 1 base at J; junction bases unmatched: 7. This CDR3 reads CASSPGSGGVSYNEQFF. The CDR3 DNA follows: TGTGCCAGCAGCCCGGGTAGCGGGGGGGTTTCCTACAATGAGCAGTTCTTC.

The chain links TRBV11-2 to TRBJ1-1, with D perhaps matching TRBD1 (5 bases). The ends were cut back, 3 bases at V and 0 bases at J, with 11 bases in the middle. There are 15 residues in the CDR3. Germline assignment: CDR1 SGHAT and CDR2 FQNNGV. CDR3 amino acids: CASSFRAGLNTEAFF. The DNA for the CDR3 is TGTGCCAGCAGCTTCCGTGCGGGACTGAACACTGAAGCTTTCTTT.

V usage is TRBV9 and J usage is TRBJ1-2; 9 bases align to TRBD1. From germline, CDR1 is SGDLS and CDR2 YYNGEE. There are 14 residues in the CDR3. V shed 0 bases, J shed 13 bases, and the junction held 10 bases outside the gene matches. As DNA, the CDR3 is TGTGCCAGCAGCGTAGGGAACAGGGGGCGCTTCTCCACCTTC. Protein: CASSVGNRGRFSTF.